These 25 T cell receptor beta chains came from one sample sequenced in a study of human T cells and chemical hapten exposure. Time point: pre-sensitization, week 0. As to treatment: therapeutic diphenylcyclopropenone sensitization with weekly scalp DPC. Each CDR3 protein gets one entry after TCRdb re-called the RACE reads with MiXCR. The repertoire has approximately 260,000 distinct CDR3 sequences, about 7.7% of them found once; the top ten carry about 1.1%. Specimen: whole blood, collected in connection with sensitization to the hapten diphenylcyclopropenone (DPC). Receptor source: a man between 18 and 35 years old with alopecia areata. Some clones in this sample may be carry-over from other donors' samples.

This clonotype was seen a handful of times. The junction shows a germline mismatch at one end, possibly a read error. The genes are TRBV7-9 and TRBJ2-5; D is undetermined. CDR3 size: 17 residues. CDR1 and CDR2 from the germline V gene are SEHNR and FQNEAQ (reference sequence). This chain's CDR3 is CASSSPLIVGLPEAQYF. Written as DNA, the CDR3 is TGTGCCAGCAGCTCCCCCCTGATTGTGGGGTTGCCAGAGGCCCAGTACTTC.

The chain recombines TRBV20-1 with TRBJ2-1, with 8 bases aligning to TRBD2. V trimming: 2 bases; J trimming: 6 bases; junction bases outside the gene matches: 3. Germline values: CDR1 DFQATT, CDR2 SNEGSKA (reference sequence). The CDR3 extends over 13 amino acids. The CDR3 spells CSARPGGRNEQFF. CDR3 DNA sequence: TGCAGTGCTAGACCGGGGGGGCGCAATGAGCAGTTCTTC.

The chain carries TRBV29-1 and TRBJ2-2; TRBD1 agrees at 10 bases. The CDR3 contains 14 residues. Germline V gene sequence: CDR1 SQVTM, CDR2 ANQGSEA. V lost 4 bases and J lost 3; bases outside the gene matches: 2. CDR3 nucleotide sequence: TGCAGCGTTGCCGGGACAGGGGACACCGGGGAGCTGTTTTTT. Protein sequence: CSVAGTGDTGELFF.

The rearrangement joins TRBV5-4 to TRBJ2-1, with D unresolved. The germline gives CDR1 SGHNT, CDR2 YYREEE (reference sequence). The V end was cut by 4 bases, the J end by 3 bases, with 5 bases between. The CDR3 is made up of 12 amino acids. In DNA form, the CDR3 reads TGTGCCAGCAGCCCCAACTACAATGAGCAGTTCTTC. It encodes CASSPNYNEQFF. The full variable domain, completed using reference TRBV5-4 and TRBJ2-1, is ETGVTQSPTHLIKTRGQQVTLRCSSQSGHNTVSWYQQALGQGPQFIFQYYREEENGRGNFPPRFSGLQFPNYSSELNVNALELDDSALYLCASSPNYNEQFFGPGTRLTVL.

Many counts were recorded for this clonotype. The gene calls are TRBV4-1 and TRBJ2-5; no reliable D call. The V end was cut by 3 bases, the J end by 1 base, with 9 bases between. This CDR3 is built from 14 residues. CDR1 and CDR2 (germline): MGHRA, YSYEKL. The CDR3: CASSQDWGQETQYF. CDR3 bases: TGCGCCAGCAGCCAGGATTGGGGCCAAGAGACCCAGTACTTC.

This clonotype was observed a few times. This chain joins TRBV6-2 or TRBV6-3 and TRBJ1-2, with TRBD1 matching 10 bases. V was pared by 3 bases and J by 2 bases, with 3 bases of the junction left unmatched. Germline CDR1 and CDR2: MNHEY and SVGEGT. The CDR3 consists of 15 residues. CDR3 DNA sequence: TGTGCCAGCAGTTATCCGGGACAGGGGAACTATGGCTACACCTTC. It translates to CASSYPGQGNYGYTF.

The chain employs TRBV7-3 and TRBJ2-2; D is unclear. Trimming took 6 bases from V and 0 from J, leaving 11 bases between them. The CDR3 sequence is 15 residues long. Germline CDR1 and CDR2: SGHTA and FQGTGA. The CDR3 region has the DNA TGTGCCAGCAGAGTGGGCAGCGCGAACACCGGGGAGCTGTTTTTT. Translating gives CASRVGSANTGELFF.

The chain employs TRBV2 and TRBJ2-6, with no clear D. V dropped 2 bases and J dropped 2 bases, with 10 bases sitting between them. Germline CDR1 is SNHLY and CDR2 is FYNNEI. This CDR3 has 16 amino acids. Here the CDR3 DNA reads TGTGCCAGCAGTGAAAGTTGGGTAACTGGGGCCAACGTCCTGACTTTC. It is translated as CASSESWVTGANVLTF.

This clonotype was recorded many times. This chain joins TRBV12-3 or TRBV12-4 and TRBJ1-2; TRBD1 might be the D (6 bases). The ends were cut back, 5 bases at V and 1 base at J, with 8 bases in the middle. CDR3 length: 13 amino acids. As DNA, the CDR3 is TGTGCCAGCAGTAACAGGGATAACTATGGCTACACCTTC. It yields the protein CASSNRDNYGYTF.

This clonotype was recorded at least ten times. The V and J genes are TRBV12-3 or TRBV12-4 and TRBJ2-7; D is uncertain. The CDR3 has 13 residues. The germline V and J ends were trimmed by 0 bases and 7 bases, with 10 bases remaining between them. CDR3 residues: CASSLAQASEQYV. The CDR3 region has the DNA TGTGCCAGCAGTTTAGCGCAAGCTAGTGAGCAGTACGTC.

This clonotype was counted only a few times. The CDR3 sequence: CASSRDRGGYGYTF. In DNA, the CDR3 is TGTGCCAGCAGCAGGGACAGGGGGGGCTATGGCTACACCTTC. The chain uses TRBV5-4 and TRBJ1-2; 11 nucleotides agree with TRBD1. Germline V gene sequence: CDR1 SGHNT, CDR2 YYREEE (reference sequence). J lost 4 bases, V lost 4 bases, and 3 bases had no gene match. This CDR3 has 14 amino acids.

This clonotype was found a few times. The chain links TRBV6-2 or TRBV6-3 to TRBJ1-5; no clear D gene. The CDR3 is 17 amino acids. CDR1 and CDR2 (germline): MNHEY, SVGEGT. The V gene lost 0 bases and the J gene lost 0 bases, with 12 bases spanning the gap. CDR3 nucleotides: TGTGCCAGCAGTTACTCGAAATCGAGGGATAGCAATCAGCCCCAGCATTTT. Protein product: CASSYSKSRDSNQPQHF.

This clonotype occurred many times. The chain joins TRBV20-1 to TRBJ2-3, with D possibly TRBD1 on 6 matching bases. With 2 bases removed from V and 2 bases from J, the gap between germline ends came to 11 bases. Germline lookup yields CDR1 DFQATT and CDR2 SNEGSKA (reference sequence). This CDR3 is built from 14 residues. The CDR3, as DNA: TGCAGTGCTAGACGGCCAGGGGCCACAGATACGCAGTATTTT. Its translation is CSARRPGATDTQYF.

This sequence joins TRBV2 and TRBJ1-5, with unresolved D. CDR3 length: 13 residues. The V gene lost 6 bases and the J gene lost 3 bases, with 9 bases spanning the gap. In germline, CDR1 is SNHLY, CDR2 FYNNEI. The CDR3 DNA reads as TGTGCCAGCAGGACCGTCGTCAATCAGCCCCAGCATTTT. It yields the protein CASRTVVNQPQHF.

This clonotype was recorded many times. V gene TRBV7-2 combines with J gene TRBJ2-7; either TRBD1 or TRBD2 may supply D (6 bases each). This CDR3 is built from 14 residues. CDR1 and CDR2 from the germline V gene are SGHTA and FQGNSA. V was cut by 5 bases and J by 3 bases, with 14 bases left in between. CDR3 nucleotide sequence: TGTGCCAGCAGCACGGGGGACACTGTCTACGAGCAGTACTTC. This encodes CASSTGDTVYEQYF.

This rearrangement joins TRBV6-5 to TRBJ2-3; possible D gene TRBD2, 6 bases. Germline values: CDR1 MNHEY, CDR2 SVGAGI. V was clipped by 0 bases and J by 4 bases, with 14 bases between them. The CDR3 runs 16 residues. This CDR3 reads CASSYSRGSRADTQYF. In DNA, the CDR3 is TGTGCCAGCAGTTACTCACGGGGGTCGAGGGCAGATACGCAGTATTTT.

The CDR3: CASSLVAGQSNQPQHF. In DNA, the CDR3 is TGTGCCAGCAGCTTAGTGGCGGGGCAGAGCAATCAGCCCCAGCATTTT. This chain uses TRBV7-2 with TRBJ1-5, with a tentative D call TRBD1 (5 bases). Germline CDR1 and CDR2: SGHTA and FQGNSA. CDR3 length: 16 amino acids. V was pared by 1 base and J by 1 base, with 11 bases between.

This clonotype occurred a few times. The chain combines TRBV10-3 with TRBJ2-5, with a possible D match to TRBD2 (5 bases). The CDR3 spans 12 residues. Trimming removed 8 bases at V and 1 base at J, with 8 bases between. Germline V gene data show CDR1 as ENHRY and CDR2 as SYGVKD. CDR3 amino acids: CAIGSVQETQYF. CDR3 nucleotide sequence: TGTGCCATCGGTAGCGTCCAAGAGACCCAGTACTTC.

This clonotype was counted only a few times. The chain couples TRBV15 to TRBJ1-5; no definite D call. The CDR3 sequence is 15 residues long. The germline CDR1 and CDR2 sequences are LNHNV and YYDKDF (reference sequence). Deletions cut 1 base from V and 0 bases from J, with 7 bases between. The CDR3 nucleotides are TGTGCCACCAGCAGAGGTAGGAATAGCAATCAGCCCCAGCATTTT. Amino acids: CATSRGRNSNQPQHF.

This clonotype was seen a handful of times. The chain combines TRBV5-1 with TRBJ1-6; 9 bases map to TRBD1. The CDR3 length is 17 residues. V shed 0 bases and J 5 bases; nucleotides not matched to a gene: 6. Germline V gives CDR1 SGHRS, CDR2 YFSETQ. CDR3 sequence: CASSLDGGTGNNSPLHF. The CDR3 nucleotides read TGCGCCAGCAGCTTGGACGGAGGGACAGGGAATAATTCACCCCTCCACTTT.

The V call is TRBV7-8, the J call TRBJ1-2; 7 nucleotides line up with TRBD1. Germline V gene lookup returns CDR1 SGHVS and CDR2 FQNEAQ. CDR3 size: 15 residues. J gave up 0 bases and V 6 bases, and 7 bases lay outside the gene matches. CDR3 in DNA: TGTGCCAGCAGGCTGGACAGGCAAGCTAACTATGGCTACACCTTC. Encoded protein: CASRLDRQANYGYTF.

With regard to this clonotype: One end of the junction varies from germline; a read error may be responsible. CDR3 bases: TGTACCAGCAGTGACACTCCAGGGGGGAGCACAGATACGCAGTATTTT. This encodes CTSSDTPGGSTDTQYF. The gene calls are TRBV6-4 and TRBJ2-3; a weak D match, TRBD1 (7 bases). CDR1 and CDR2 from the germline V gene are MRHNA and SNTAGT. The length of the CDR3 is 16 residues.

This clonotype has only a few counts. The chain uses TRBV5-1 and TRBJ1-1, with 9 bases aligning to TRBD1. The CDR3 is 15 residues long. The trim removed 2 bases at V and 6 bases at J, leaving 8 bases unmatched. Germline V CDR1 and CDR2: SGHRS, YFSETQ. CDR3 residues: CASSLIQGARAEAFF. Here the CDR3 DNA reads TGCGCCAGCAGCTTAATACAGGGGGCTAGGGCTGAAGCTTTCTTT.

The sample holds a few counts of this clonotype. V gene TRBV28 combines with J gene TRBJ2-6; TRBD1 matches 7 bases. V lost 6 bases and J lost 2; bases outside the gene matches: 4. The CDR3 is 15 amino acids. CDR1 and CDR2 (germline): MDHEN, SYDVKM. CDR3 nucleotides: TGTGCCAGCAGGCCCGGGACAGCTGGGGCCAACGTCCTGACTTTC. It encodes CASRPGTAGANVLTF.

This clonotype was seen more than once but under ten times. V usage is TRBV6-6 and J usage is TRBJ1-1; no clear D. Per the germline V gene, CDR1 is MNHNY and CDR2 is SVGAGI (reference sequence). V was cut by 8 bases and J by 1 base, with 11 bases left in between. This CDR3 region has 13 residues. This chain's CDR3 is CASLLDGNTEAFF. CDR3 sequence (DNA): TGTGCCAGCCTCCTAGATGGGAACACTGAAGCTTTCTTT.